A selection of T cell receptor beta chains follows, all from one sample in a study of blood T cells in healthy people across ages. Each CDR3 protein is one row after TCRdb ran MiXCR on the 5' RACE reads. This sample has about 900,000 distinct CDR3 sequences; about 48% occur once, and the top ten carry 10% to 15%. Sequencing was done on a sample of blood. These receptors all stem from a man aged 25 to 45 in good health. Each CDR3 is given without its conserved first and last residue.

V gene	J gene	CDR3 protein
TRBV5-5	TRBJ1-2	ASSLMMVVDYGYT
TRBV12-3/TRBV12-4	TRBJ2-5	ASSLSDFGQGAVGETQY
TRBV4-1	TRBJ2-7	ASSQEFRVSYEQY
TRBV27	-	ASRKELDEQY
TRBV5-6	TRBJ2-3	ASSIPPGQGVGHTDTQY
TRBV5-1	TRBJ2-7	ASSRGRGISYEQY
TRBV20-1	TRBJ2-7	SASQRGGSYEQY
TRBV10-3	TRBJ2-5	AISPGGTSGGAQETQY
TRBV7-9	TRBJ1-5	ASSLGDWDSNQPQH
TRBV29-1	TRBJ2-7	SVEEDISYEQY
TRBV7-2	TRBJ1-2	ASSADTNYGYT
TRBV7-2	TRBJ2-3	ASSLILIGEGSTDTQY
TRBV5-6	TRBJ2-1	ASHGVDTGGEQF
TRBV7-2	TRBJ2-1	ASSLKGGAGTNEQF
TRBV29-1	TRBJ1-1	SVENPGQNTGAF
TRBV20-1	TRBJ1-2	SAGLEQARGYT
TRBV7-9	TRBJ2-1	ASSSWTSGGSYNEQF
TRBV4-2	TRBJ1-4	ASSQNARGMIGEKLF
TRBV4-1	TRBJ2-1	ASSQDRQGNNEQF
TRBV27	TRBJ1-5	ASSSGTDSNQPQH
TRBV27	TRBJ2-5	ASSGFNNEQY
TRBV27	TRBJ1-6	ASSPRPTGLNSPLH
TRBV12-3/TRBV12-4	TRBJ2-3	ASSYSGLRADTQY
TRBV2	TRBJ2-5	ASSERPETQY
TRBV20-1	TRBJ1-1	SARDGGQFNTEAF
TRBV11-3	TRBJ2-3	ASSAGLAYTQY
TRBV5-1	TRBJ2-7	ASSLGAGDYEQY
TRBV27	TRBJ2-7	ASSLSSLSGRPYEQY
TRBV28	TRBJ1-2	ASSPLGTGGLANYGYT
TRBV28	TRBJ2-5	ASSLAGSEGETQY
TRBV4-3	TRBJ1-2	ASSRTQGRGYT
TRBV4-3	TRBJ1-6	ASSPKRGGDSPLH
TRBV29-1	TRBJ2-7	SVADRDPYEQY
TRBV4-1	TRBJ1-4	ASSQDRQGDEKLF
TRBV6-1	TRBJ2-4	ASSDQGYPQAKNIQY
TRBV3-1	TRBJ1-5	ASSLGRGQQPQH
TRBV12-3/TRBV12-4	TRBJ2-1	ASKGDGNEQF
TRBV6-5	TRBJ2-1	ASSYSKHRQYNEQF
TRBV7-9	TRBJ2-3	ASRPSRASATDTQY
TRBV20-1	-	SAYPGTAVETQY
TRBV29-1	TRBJ1-1	SVQGGNTEAF
TRBV29-1	TRBJ2-1	SVGGGLNNEQF
TRBV6-6	-	ASSYRQGPETQY
TRBV4-3	TRBJ1-5	ASSQETGNQPQH